Below, 11 T cell receptor beta chains from the same sample are listed, as sequenced in a study of cytomegalovirus exposure and HLA in healthy donors. The PCR had 60 Vbeta and 13 Jbeta primers. Method: immunoSEQ multiplex PCR; TCRdb's copy keeps in-frame clones and lacks some. The sample contains some 190,000 clones, 81% of which appear only once. Sequencing used PBMCs. Every receptor here comes from a man aged 35 to 55 in good health and CMV-seropositive.

This chain links TRBV21-1 with TRBJ2-5; the D segment call TRBD2 is taken from the table without a DNA check. TRBV21-1 is a recognized pseudogene. This CDR3 comprises 18 residues. The CDR3 DNA is TGTGCCAGCGGAAAAAGAACCCCCGGAGTACCGACCTCCTCGGAGCAGTACTTC. Translating gives CASGKRTPGVPTSSEQYF.

The CDR3 DNA reads TGCGCCAGTTCGGAGGGGGCCACAGATACGCAGTATTTT. This sequence encodes CASSEGATDTQYF. This rearrangement joins TRBV5-1 to TRBJ2-3; D possibly corresponds to TRBD1 (7 bases). The CDR3 is made up of 13 amino acids. V lost 8 bases and J 2 bases, leaving 12 bases between the germline ends. Germline V gene lookup returns CDR1 SGHRS and CDR2 YFSETQ.

This sequence joins TRBV7-6 and TRBJ2-1, with 9 bases that match TRBD2. Germline V gene lookup returns CDR1 SGHVS and CDR2 FNYEAQ. The CDR3 is 12 amino acids. V was pared by 2 bases and J by 12 bases, with 2 bases of the junction left unmatched. The CDR3: CASSLSAGGQFF. In DNA form, the CDR3 reads TGTGCCAGCAGCTTATCAGCGGGGGGGCAGTTCTTC.

This chain connects TRBV7-8 to TRBJ1-3; no clear D. Germline lookup yields CDR1 SGHVS and CDR2 FQNEAQ. Between the trimmed V and J ends, which lost 0 bases and 5 bases, there was a span of 17 bases. This CDR3 contains 17 residues. DNA for the CDR3: TGTGCCAGCAGCTTAGCGCAAAGGCTGGGCGGGAGAAACACCATATATTTT. Its translation is CASSLAQRLGGRNTIYF.

In nucleotides, the CDR3 is TGCAGCGTAGGACTAGCGGGGGGGCAAGAGACCCAGTACTTC. It translates to CSVGLAGGQETQYF. This chain links TRBV29-1 with TRBJ2-5; TRBD2 aligns across 15 bases. The ends lost 6 bases at V and 2 bases at J; junction bases unmatched: 1. This CDR3 is 14 amino acids long. Germline-derived CDR1 and CDR2 are SQVTM and ANQGSEA.

This chain connects TRBV6-7 to TRBJ1-2, with TRBD1 identical over 8 bases. TRBV6-7 is treated as an ORF (open reading frame) with a function not yet certain. Trimming at V came to 8 bases and at J to 8 bases, leaving 10 bases not matched to a gene. CDR3 length: 13 residues. The CDR3 DNA is TGTGCCAGCTGGACAGGGTTTATGCGAGGCTACACCTTC. It yields the protein CASWTGFMRGYTF.

The V gene is TRBV7-9, the J gene TRBJ1-2; 10 bases are shared with TRBD1. The V segment lost 5 bases and the J segment 4 bases; nucleotides outside the gene matches: 10. This CDR3 comprises 16 residues. The germline gives CDR1 SEHNR, CDR2 FQNEAQ (reference sequence). The DNA of the CDR3 is TGTGCCAGCAGCCGGGGCGGGGACAGGGGCTTCTATGGCTACACCTTC. Translation: CASSRGGDRGFYGYTF.

The chain uses TRBV29-1 and TRBJ2-1; 7 nucleotides match TRBD2. This CDR3 comprises 13 residues. The germline V gene encodes CDR1 SQVTM and CDR2 ANQGSEA. Unmatched junction bases numbered 9, after V lost 6 bases and J lost 7 bases. The CDR3 nucleotides read TGCAGCGTCGCGACTAGCCAGAGGAATGAGCAGTTCTTC. Translation gives CSVATSQRNEQFF.

This clone was picked up one time. In nucleotides, the CDR3 is TGTGCCAGCAGCTTATTTTCTTCCGGGGGCACAGATACGCAGTATTTT. Amino acids: CASSLFSSGGTDTQYF. The chain uses TRBV7-2 and TRBJ2-3; D possibly corresponds to TRBD2 (5 bases). The V gene's germline CDR1 is SGHTA and CDR2 FQGNSA. Trimming took 2 bases from V and 1 from J, leaving 13 bases between them. This CDR3 is built from 16 residues.

This rearrangement joins TRBV6-4 to TRBJ2-3; D perhaps matches TRBD1 (6 bases). The ends were cut back, 0 bases at V and 4 bases at J, with 11 bases in the middle. This CDR3 has 15 residues. The germline V gene encodes CDR1 MRHNA and CDR2 SNTAGT. CDR3 amino acids: CASSDSIGGPDTQYF. In DNA form, the CDR3 reads TGTGCCAGCAGTGACTCGATTGGGGGCCCAGATACGCAGTATTTT.

In the case of this clone: Compared with germline, one end of the junction differs, possibly owing to a read error. This chain links TRBV29-1 with TRBJ1-4; D ambiguous. This CDR3 contains 11 residues. Germline-derived CDR1 and CDR2 are SQVTM and ANQGSEA. The CDR3 sequence is CSVEVGSRMVF. The CDR3 nucleotides are TGCAGCGTTGAAGTTGGTAGCCGAATGGTTTTT.